These 9 T cell receptor beta chains share one sample of origin, sequenced in a study of cytomegalovirus exposure and HLA in healthy donors. Here immunoSEQ multiplex PCR was the method, and the copy in TCRdb shows in-frame clones only, minus some. The top ten clones hold 1.5% to 1.8% of a sample with about 76,000 clones, over 85% of them seen once. Sequenced: PBMCs. Receptor source: a man younger than 35 in good health and CMV-seropositive.

V gene TRBV28 combines with J gene TRBJ2-1, with D perhaps matching TRBD2 (6 bases). This CDR3 has 14 amino acids. The germline V gene encodes CDR1 MDHEN and CDR2 SYDVKM. The germline V and J ends were trimmed by 7 bases and 4 bases, with 14 bases remaining between them. The CDR3 region is CASTGVQRYNEQFF. Written as DNA, the CDR3 is TGTGCCAGCACGGGGGTTCAAAGATACAATGAGCAGTTCTTC.

This chain uses TRBV7-3 with TRBJ2-3; 7 bases fit TRBD2. V shed 2 bases and J 3 bases; nucleotides not matched to a gene: 14. Germline-derived CDR1 and CDR2 are SGHTA and FQGTGA. This CDR3 contains 18 residues. CDR3 residues: CASSLPTPTSVRTDTQYF. DNA of the CDR3: TGTGCCAGCAGCTTACCGACGCCCACTAGCGTTCGAACAGATACGCAGTATTTT.

The V call is TRBV6-6, the J call TRBJ2-2, with D maybe TRBD1 (7 bases). Trimming removed 4 bases at V and 4 bases at J, with 13 bases between. This CDR3 comprises 15 residues. CDR1 and CDR2 (germline): MNHNY, SVGAGI (reference sequence). The CDR3 spells CASSSDREATGELFF. The CDR3, as DNA: TGTGCCAGCAGTTCTGACAGGGAGGCCACCGGGGAGCTGTTTTTT.

The chain has TRBV28 and TRBJ1-2, with a weak D call TRBD1 (5 bases). Per germline, CDR1 MDHEN and CDR2 SYDVKM. Trimming took off 4 bases at V and 5 bases at J, with 20 bases between the two ends. The CDR3 loop spans 16 amino acids. The CDR3: CASSYPDSLSIYGYTF. The CDR3 coding sequence is TGTGCCAGCAGTTACCCCGACAGCCTGTCGATTTATGGCTACACCTTC.

The rearrangement joins TRBV5-1 to TRBJ2-7; the D gene is possibly TRBD1 (6 bases). CDR3 length equals 15 residues. The germline V gene has CDR1 SGHRS and CDR2 YFSETQ. Trimming took 0 bases from V and 3 from J, leaving 13 bases between them. DNA of the CDR3: TGCGCCAGCAGCTTGGAACAGGGCAGGGGCTACGAGCAGTACTTC. Translation: CASSLEQGRGYEQYF.

The V and J genes are TRBV2 and TRBJ2-2; D perhaps matches TRBD1 (5 bases). This CDR3 is built from 15 residues. The ends were cut back, 3 bases at V and 4 bases at J, with 12 bases in the middle. CDR1 and CDR2 from the germline V gene are SNHLY and FYNNEI. CDR3 residues: CASSEFRQITGELFF. In nucleotides, the CDR3 is TGTGCCAGCAGTGAGTTTCGACAGATCACCGGGGAGCTGTTTTTT.

The chain is built from TRBV5-1 and TRBJ2-2; weak D call: TRBD1 (5 bases). V was pared by 5 bases and J by 1 base, with 12 bases between. CDR1 is SGHRS, CDR2 YFSETQ, per germline. The CDR3 totals 15 residues. The CDR3 sequence: CASSTYTGNTGELFF. The CDR3 DNA sequence: TGCGCCAGCAGTACATACACAGGGAACACCGGGGAGCTGTTTTTT.

The chain joins TRBV6-1 to TRBJ2-5; 9 positions agree with TRBD2. V shed 2 bases, J shed 5 bases, and the junction held 3 bases outside the gene matches. This CDR3 has 14 amino acids. Germline V gene lookup returns CDR1 MNHNS and CDR2 SASEGT. Here the CDR3 reads CASSELAGRETQYF. CDR3 DNA: TGTGCCAGCAGTGAACTAGCGGGAAGGGAGACCCAGTACTTC.

The sample holds a few counts of this clone. The chain is built from TRBV27 and TRBJ1-2; TRBD1 is a possible D gene (6 bases). This CDR3 is 13 amino acids long. The V and J ends lost 5 bases and 4 bases respectively, with 11 bases between them. CDR1 is MNHEY, CDR2 SMNVEV, per germline (reference sequence). The CDR3 reads CASSNRAAYGYTF. The CDR3 DNA reads TGTGCCAGCAGTAACAGGGCCGCCTATGGCTACACCTTC.